What follows describes a single TCR beta chain. Its antigen is still unknown. The sample originates from a study of monozygotic twins with inflammatory bowel disease. cDNA for each sample came from eight separate reactions. Added by template switching were UMIs that each held a 6-nucleotide sample barcode. TCRdb reprocessed the 5' RACE reads; each CDR3 protein has one entry and no DNA is given. The sample table includes approximately 390,000 distinct CDR3 sequences. Study results and limitations: Limited statistical power may explain no repertoire similarity difference between concordant and discordant twins.

CDR1 is SGHRS and CDR2 is YFSETQ in the germline V gene. The CDR3 is 16 amino acids. The sample consisted of blood. This receptor was obtained from a human donor with ulcerative colitis or Crohn's disease, or a healthy co-twin of an affected twin (not recorded which). The chain couples TRBV5-1 to TRBJ2-3. CDR3 sequence reads: CASSLARGGMSDTQYF. Full variable domain (outside the CDR3, taken from reference TRBV5-1 and TRBJ2-3): KAGVTQTPRYLIKTRGQQVTLSCSPISGHRSVSWYQQTPGQGLQFLFEYFSETQRNKGNFPGRFSGRQFSNSRSEMNVSTLELGDSALYLCASSLARGGMSDTQYFGPGTRLTVL.